This T cell receptor beta chain was sequenced during a study of control samples from healthy donors and cancer patients. Germline loops: CDR1 SEHNR, CDR2 FQNEAQ (reference sequence). CDR3 length: 18 amino acids. V dropped 5 bases and J dropped 4 bases, with 27 bases sitting between them. TCRdb keeps only in-frame clones here, not all; method: immunoSEQ multiplex PCR. In the table there are around 190,000 clones, nearly 90% of which are singletons. V and J are TRBV7-9 and TRBJ2-7, with a weak D call TRBD2 (8 bases). Sequenced material: blood. The receptor was derived from a woman between 45 and 60 years old in good health. The CDR3: CASSPVGQVDGRAYEQYF. DNA of the CDR3: TGTGCCAGCAGCCCTGTTGGACAGGTCGACGGGAGGGCGTACGAGCAGTACTTC.